This T cell receptor beta chain is from a study of Ad26.COV2.S vaccination and SARS-CoV-2 variants. Turning to the study itself: Intramuscularly, Ad26.COV2.S was given either once or twice, 56 days apart. Findings and limits, study-wide: Among vaccine recipients, spike-specific TCR breadth exceeded that of placebo recipients. Spike-specific CD8+ and CD4+ T cell responses reportedly showed substantial breadth after vaccination.

Treatment noted: approximately 18 received Ad26.COV2.S at low or high dose, single or two shots; 5 received placebo; per-sample allocation not given. Sampling took place 63 days after the first vaccine or placebo injection. A Boston donor was an adult aged 18-55 years. Looked up from germline, CDR1 is SNHLY and CDR2 is FYNNEI. The length of the CDR3 is 11 residues. V lost 4 bases, J lost 11 bases, and 11 bases lay in between. Sequencing used immunoSEQ multiplex PCR; TCRdb keeps in-frame clones, though not all of them. The sample records 300,000 to 350,000 clones, around four fifths being singletons. The sample holds a few counts of this clone. Antigen unknown.

The chain couples TRBV2 to TRBJ1-1; D call uncertain. This receptor was obtained from a person aged 18 to 65 who received the Ad26.COV2.S COVID-19 vaccine or a placebo. The source was peripheral blood, collected in a trial of Ad26.COV2.S vaccine versus placebo. DNA for the CDR3: TGTGCCAGCAGTGTTATGGGTGAGGCTTTCTTT. Its protein product is CASSVMGEAFF.